This passage covers 29 T cell receptor beta chains from one sample sequenced in a study of T cell responses to AZD1222 COVID-19 vaccine. Profiling relied on immunoSEQ multiplex PCR, and the TCRdb table lists in-frame clones only, not all of them. The sample includes fewer than 130,000 clones, about 94% of them seen just once. Sequenced here: peripheral blood, sampled 28 days after the second AZD1222 dose. The receptors were sampled from an adult who received the AZD1222 COVID-19 vaccine.

The genes are TRBV11-3 and TRBJ2-7, with 7 bases fitting TRBD1. Germline CDR1 reads SGHNT; CDR2 reads YENEEA. The J segment lost 3 bases and the V segment lost 1 base, leaving 3 bases of the junction unmatched. The CDR3 is made up of 14 amino acids. The CDR3 DNA reads as TGTGCCAGCAGCTTAGGAGGGGGCGGCTACGAGCAGTACTTC. Its protein is CASSLGGGGYEQYF. The variable domain in full, completed from reference TRBV11-3 and TRBJ2-7, reads EAGVVQSPRYKIIEKKQPVAFWCNPISGHNTLYWYLQNLGQGPELLIRYENEEAVDDSQLPKDRFSAERLKGVDSTLKIQPAELGDSAVYLCASSLGGGGYEQYFGPGTRLTVT.

This chain uses TRBV5-1 with TRBJ1-1; D gene unclear. V gave up 2 bases and J gave up 6 bases, with 11 bases separating them. The CDR3 loop spans 13 amino acids. Per germline, CDR1 SGHRS and CDR2 YFSETQ. The CDR3 is CASSFGSWAEAFF. For the CDR3, the DNA is TGCGCCAGCAGCTTTGGCAGCTGGGCTGAAGCTTTCTTT.

The chain recombines TRBV6-5 with TRBJ2-1; 7 nucleotides match TRBD1. V shed 8 bases, J shed 5 bases, and the junction held 9 bases outside the gene matches. This CDR3 has 14 amino acids. CDR1 and CDR2 (germline): MNHEY, SVGAGI. This chain's CDR3 is CASEIQGRDNEQFF. The CDR3 bases are TGTGCCAGCGAAATACAGGGGCGAGACAATGAGCAGTTCTTC.

V is TRBV7-9 and J is TRBJ2-1; 8 nucleotides agree with TRBD2. The V and J ends lost 5 bases and 6 bases, in that order; junction bases with no gene match: 6. This CDR3 has 14 amino acids. Germline values: CDR1 SEHNR, CDR2 FQNEAQ (reference sequence). The CDR3 bases are TGTGCCAGCAGCCCCGGGACTAGTGCCAATGAGCAGTTCTTC. Amino acids: CASSPGTSANEQFF.

V and J are TRBV24-1 and TRBJ2-1, with D uncertain. V was shortened by 3 bases and J by 3 bases, with 5 bases between the two germline ends. The CDR3 consists of 13 residues. The germline CDR1 and CDR2 sequences are KGHDR and SFDVKD. CDR3 sequence: CATSDTNYNEQFF. DNA of the CDR3: TGTGCCACCAGTGATACTAACTACAATGAGCAGTTCTTC.

Written as DNA, the CDR3 is TGTGCCACCAGCAGAGCTCAGAGGCTATATGGCTACACCTTC. Translated: CATSRAQRLYGYTF. The V and J genes are TRBV15 and TRBJ1-2; D is unresolved. Looked up from germline, CDR1 is LNHNV and CDR2 is YYDKDF (reference sequence). The CDR3 is made up of 14 amino acids. Trimming stripped 1 base from V and 5 bases from J, with 11 bases between.

This clone is a singleton in its sample. The CDR3 is CAATIGEGNGYTF. For the CDR3, the DNA is TGTGCCGCGACAATAGGGGAGGGGAATGGCTACACCTTC. The rearrangement joins TRBV27 to TRBJ1-2, with D possibly TRBD1 on 5 matching bases. Germline-derived CDR1 and CDR2 are MNHEY and SMNVEV (reference sequence). The CDR3 loop spans 13 amino acids. V was cut by 11 bases and J by 6 bases, with 19 bases left in between.

This clone was counted once. The V gene is TRBV14, the J gene TRBJ1-6; TRBD1 is a possible D gene (6 bases). Germline values: CDR1 SGHDN, CDR2 FVKESK. V lost 5 bases to trimming and J lost 0 bases, with 17 bases between them. The CDR3 has 18 residues. The CDR3, as DNA: TGTGCCAGCAGCGAACTACGGGACATAAGCTCCTATAATTCACCCCTCCACTTT. This sequence encodes CASSELRDISSYNSPLHF.

This chain joins TRBV12-1 and TRBJ2-5; the table's D call TRBD2 went unverified against the DNA. TRBV12-1 is deemed a pseudogene. The CDR3 extends over 17 amino acids. The CDR3 region has the DNA TGTGCCAGCAACTTATTGGGGGTAGCGGGGTACCAAGAGACCCAGTACTTC. As protein: CASNLLGVAGYQETQYF.

The chain joins TRBV5-1 to TRBJ1-4; 7 bases agree with TRBD1. Trimming took 1 base from V and 8 from J; bases not matched to a gene: 5. CDR3 length: 14 amino acids. The germline V gene encodes CDR1 SGHRS and CDR2 YFSETQ. Written as DNA, the CDR3 is TGCGCCAGCAGCTTGACGCAGGGGGTAGAAAAACTGTTTTTT. Its translation: CASSLTQGVEKLFF.

J is TRBJ2-2 and V is TRBV4-1, with D hard to call. The V end lost 1 base, the J end lost 3 bases, and 9 bases lay between the germline ends. CDR1 and CDR2 (germline): MGHRA, YSYEKL. The CDR3 covers 15 residues. As DNA, the CDR3 is TGCGCCAGCAGCCAAGGCCCTAGGTACACCGGGGAGCTGTTTTTT. Its protein is CASSQGPRYTGELFF.

The J gene is TRBJ2-1, the V gene TRBV5-8; 10 bases map to TRBD2. V lost 4 bases to trimming and J lost 13 bases; unmatched junction nucleotides: 20. Germline CDR1 SGHTS, CDR2 YDEGEE. The CDR3 runs 17 residues. The CDR3 bases are TGTGCCAGCAGCGCGACCCCCCCCGCTAGCGGGAGTGATTCCCAGTTCTTC. Residues: CASSATPPASGSDSQFF.

The V call is TRBV2, the J call TRBJ2-1; possibly TRBD2 for D (6 bases). Germline CDR1 reads SNHLY; CDR2 reads FYNNEI. V was trimmed by 7 bases and J by 9 bases, leaving 19 bases between them. This CDR3 spans 14 amino acids. The DNA of the CDR3 is TGTGCCAGCACACGGGTAAGGACTAACACTGAGCAGTTCTTC. Its protein product is CASTRVRTNTEQFF.

The J gene is TRBJ2-2, the V gene TRBV4-1; D might be TRBD1 (6 bases). The CDR3 contains 16 residues. Between the trimmed V and J ends, which lost 3 bases and 5 bases, there was a span of 16 bases. Germline V gene data show CDR1 as MGHRA and CDR2 as YSYEKL. The CDR3 loop is CASSQGRDQGTGELFF. CDR3 nucleotides: TGCGCCAGCAGCCAGGGTAGAGACCAGGGGACCGGGGAGCTGTTTTTT.

This chain connects TRBV7-8 to TRBJ1-4; D remains ambiguous. The CDR3 totals 15 residues. V lost 5 bases and J 5 bases, leaving 15 bases between the germline ends. Germline V CDR1 and CDR2: SGHVS, FQNEAQ. The CDR3 spells CASSPLRVGNEKLFF. The DNA for the CDR3 is TGTGCCAGCAGCCCACTGCGTGTCGGGAATGAAAAACTGTTTTTT.

V usage is TRBV29-1 and J usage is TRBJ1-1, with D unclear. CDR3 length: 10 amino acids. The V gene lost 3 bases and the J gene lost 3 bases, with 2 bases spanning the gap. Germline CDR1 and CDR2: SQVTM and ANQGSEA. The CDR3 region is CSVEDTEAFF. In DNA form, the CDR3 reads TGCAGCGTTGAGGACACTGAAGCTTTCTTT.

This clone was found once. The gene calls are TRBV5-1 and TRBJ1-4, with D hard to call. V was shortened by 2 bases and J by 4 bases, with 6 bases between the two germline ends. From germline, CDR1 is SGHRS and CDR2 YFSETQ. This CDR3 is built from 13 residues. CDR3 amino acids: CASSFGGNEKLFF. The CDR3 DNA is TGCGCCAGCAGCTTTGGAGGTAATGAAAAACTGTTTTTT.

The V and J genes are TRBV30 and TRBJ1-2, with D possibly TRBD1 on 6 matching bases. This CDR3 comprises 13 residues. V lost 2 bases, J lost 5 bases, and 12 bases lay in between. Per germline, CDR1 GTSNPN and CDR2 SVGIG (reference sequence). CDR3 coding DNA: TGTGCCTGGAGTAAACAGGGAGGATATGGCTACACCTTC. This encodes CAWSKQGGYGYTF.

The rearrangement joins TRBV27 to TRBJ2-6; D unclear. CDR1 and CDR2 from the germline V gene are MNHEY and SMNVEV (reference sequence). CDR3 length: 15 amino acids. The V end was cut by 5 bases, the J end by 0 bases, with 8 bases between. This CDR3 reads CASSPSYSGANVLTF. CDR3 nucleotides: TGTGCCAGCAGTCCGTCATACTCTGGGGCCAACGTCCTGACTTTC.

The rearrangement uses TRBV5-3 and TRBJ2-7; D is unclear. TRBV5-3 is given ORF status, its function remaining uncertain. V lost 7 bases and J 2 bases, leaving 13 bases between the germline ends. This CDR3 is built from 13 residues. CDR3: CARQGAQTYEQYF. CDR3 bases: TGTGCCAGACAAGGAGCTCAAACCTACGAGCAGTACTTC.

On this clone: At the DNA level, this CDR3 is encoded by other sequences in the same sample as well. The gene calls are TRBV6-5 and TRBJ1-2, with no clear D. V lost 6 bases to trimming and J lost 1 base, with 6 bases between them. Germline V lookup: CDR1 MNHEY, CDR2 SVGAGI. The CDR3 contains 12 residues. The CDR3 loop reads CASSTLNYGYTF. The CDR3 DNA reads as TGTGCCAGCAGCACCCTTAACTATGGCTACACCTTC.

This chain links TRBV5-8 with TRBJ1-2; D gene uncertain. The CDR3 has 13 amino acids. CDR1 is SGHTS, CDR2 YDEGEE, per germline. Trimming left V 0 bases short and J 5 bases short, with 8 bases between. CDR3 nucleotide sequence: TGTGCCAGCAGCTTGGCCCGGGAATATGGCTACACCTTC. Its translation: CASSLAREYGYTF.

CDR3 DNA sequence: TGTGCCAGTAGCACTGGGGGGACTAATGAAAAACTGTTTTTT. Amino acid sequence: CASSTGGTNEKLFF. The rearrangement uses TRBV19 and TRBJ1-4, with a tentative D call TRBD1 (5 bases). There are 14 residues in the CDR3. Per the germline V gene, CDR1 is LNHDA and CDR2 is SQIVND (reference sequence). V shed 6 bases and J shed 2 bases, with 10 bases lying between them.

This clone was observed a handful of times. The rearrangement uses TRBV7-8 and TRBJ1-5, with unresolved D. V was shortened by 1 base and J by 1 base, with 14 bases between the two germline ends. CDR1 and CDR2 (germline): SGHVS, FQNEAQ. This CDR3 region has 17 residues. CDR3 in DNA: TGTGCCAGCAGCTTAGATCCAAAACCGAACAGCAATCAGCCCCAGCATTTT. The encoded protein is CASSLDPKPNSNQPQHF.

This clone was counted a single time. The chain links TRBV5-1 to TRBJ1-1; D gene ambiguous. The V gene lost 6 bases and the J gene lost 3 bases, with 6 bases spanning the gap. The CDR3 totals 11 residues. CDR1 is SGHRS and CDR2 is YFSETQ in the germline V gene. The DNA for the CDR3 is TGCGCCAGCAAGACGCACACTGAAGCTTTCTTT. The encoded protein is CASKTHTEAFF. Using reference TRBV5-1 and TRBJ1-1 for the parts outside the CDR3, the full variable domain is KAGVTQTPRYLIKTRGQQVTLSCSPISGHRSVSWYQQTPGQGLQFLFEYFSETQRNKGNFPGRFSGRQFSNSRSEMNVSTLELGDSALYLCASKTHTEAFFGQGTRLTVV.

The rearrangement links TRBV7-2 to TRBJ1-4; D call uncertain. The CDR3 sequence is 16 residues long. V shed 1 base and J shed 0 bases, with 9 bases lying between them. CDR1 is SGHTA, CDR2 FQGNSA, per germline. As DNA, the CDR3 is TGTGCCAGCAGCTTAGTACACCCACCAACTAATGAAAAACTGTTTTTT. Its translation: CASSLVHPPTNEKLFF.

The chain is built from TRBV7-9 and TRBJ1-1, with D uncertain. In germline, CDR1 is SEHNR, CDR2 FQNEAQ (reference sequence). The CDR3 consists of 15 residues. Trimming pared 1 base from V and 1 base from J, leaving 10 bases between. As DNA, the CDR3 is TGTGCCAGCAGCTTAGATCTTGGGGAGAACACTGAAGCTTTCTTT. Translating gives CASSLDLGENTEAFF.

The chain carries TRBV19 and TRBJ2-7, with D perhaps TRBD2 (5 bases). Trimming stripped 3 bases from V and 3 bases from J, with 9 bases between. This CDR3 region has 13 residues. In germline, CDR1 is LNHDA, CDR2 SQIVND (reference sequence). Written as DNA, the CDR3 is TGTGCCAGTAGTATCTCCAGCGGCTACGAGCAGTACTTC. Its translation is CASSISSGYEQYF.

The chain employs TRBV2 and TRBJ1-5, with D possibly matching TRBD1 (6 bases). The CDR3 spans 13 residues. Germline lookup yields CDR1 SNHLY and CDR2 FYNNEI. Between the trimmed V and J ends, which lost 8 bases and 2 bases, there was a span of 10 bases. CDR3 region: CASGRQGNQPQHF. The DNA of the CDR3 is TGTGCCAGCGGAAGACAGGGCAATCAGCCCCAGCATTTT.